This is a list of T cell receptor beta chains from one sample in a study of OX40 agonist ivuxolimab in advanced cancers. Clones were read by immunoSEQ multiplex PCR, and TCRdb kept only the in-frame ones, dropping some. Among 55,000 to 70,000 clones listed, 70% to 90% were seen once. The sample in question was CD4+ or CD8+ T cells sorted from blood, obtained in a trial of the OX40 agonist ivuxolimab. These receptors originate from an adult with an advanced solid tumor such as melanoma, head and neck, liver or kidney cancer. The CDR3 runs from the conserved cysteine through the conserved F or W. A D gene is named only where the DNA matches it firmly. Not all rows give a size; the values are once, few, many and, for expanded clones, a class.

TRBJ2-1 - TRBD2 TRBV30 CAWSGLAANNEQFF TGTGCCTGGAGTGGGCTAGCGGCAAACAATGAGCAGTTCTTC
TRBJ1-5 - - TRBV6-1 CASQRGGGRGQPQHF TGTGCCAGCCAGCGGGGTGGGGGGCGCGGGCAGCCCCAGCATTTT
TRBJ1-4 once - TRBV10-2 CASSLVATNEKLFF TGCGCCAGCAGCCTTGTAGCAACTAATGAAAAACTGTTTTTT
TRBJ2-5 - TRBD1 TRBV10-1 CASSEARQGAGTQYF TGCGCCAGCAGTGAGGCCCGACAGGGCGCAGGGACCCAGTACTTC
TRBJ1-1 - - TRBV30 CAWSVRGEAFF TGTGCCTGGAGTGTACGAGGGGAAGCTTTCTTT
TRBJ2-2 - - TRBV14 CASSQVTNTGELFF TGTGCCAGCAGCCAGGTTACGAACACCGGGGAGCTGTTTTTT
TRBJ2-7 - - TRBV6-6 CASSRQGYEQYF TGTGCCAGCAGTAGGCAGGGGTACGAGCAGTACTTC
TRBJ1-2 - TRBD1 TRBV6-5 CASRPDRVDGYTF TGTGCCAGCAGGCCAGACAGGGTGGATGGCTACACCTTC
TRBJ2-1 - TRBD1 TRBV9 CASSAPGQGKGEQFF TGTGCCAGCAGCGCCCCGGGACAGGGGAAGGGTGAGCAGTTCTTC
TRBJ1-1 - - TRBV5-4 CASSLRVDVNTEAFF TGTGCCAGCAGCTTGCGGGTCGACGTTAACACTGAAGCTTTCTTT
TRBJ1-4 - - TRBV7-9 CASIKPGPLREKLFF TGTGCCAGCATAAAACCGGGTCCCCTCAGGGAAAAACTGTTTTTT
TRBJ2-5 - - TRBV5-1 CASSLASGARGETQYF TGCGCCAGCAGCTTGGCCTCGGGGGCGCGGGGAGAGACCCAGTACTTC
TRBJ2-7 once TRBD1 TRBV18 CASSASPGQASYEQYF TGTGCCAGCTCGGCGTCGCCGGGACAGGCATCCTACGAGCAGTACTTC
TRBJ2-1 - - TRBV5-5 CASSVDLPNEQFF TGTGCCAGCAGCGTCGATTTGCCCAATGAGCAGTTCTTC
TRBJ2-5 - TRBD2 TRBV6-5 CASSGLAGGKETQYF TGTGCCAGCAGTGGACTAGCGGGGGGGAAAGAGACCCAGTACTTC
TRBJ2-3 - TRBD2 TRBV4-3 CASGRLSGGTDTQYF TGCGCCAGCGGTCGTCTTAGCGGGGGCACAGATACGCAGTATTTT
TRBJ2-5 - TRBD2 TRBV6-5 CASSFSREADQETQYF TGTGCCAGCAGTTTCTCCCGGGAGGCGGACCAAGAGACCCAGTACTTC
TRBJ1-1 - - TRBV5-1 CASSLVPDTEAFF TGCGCCAGCAGCTTGGTCCCCGACACTGAAGCTTTCTTT
TRBJ2-7 once - TRBV7-8 CASSPKRIYYEQYF TGTGCCAGCAGCCCTAAGCGGATCTACTACGAGCAGTACTTC
TRBJ2-5 - - TRBV29-1 CSVEDLEPETQYF TGCAGCGTTGAAGATCTCGAGCCAGAGACCCAGTACTTC
TRBJ2-7 - TRBD1 TRBV28 CASSWDRDQGYEQYF TGTGCCAGCAGTTGGGACAGGGACCAAGGCTACGAGCAGTACTTC
TRBJ1-5 - TRBD1 TRBV12-5 CASGFSSGTEHNQPQHF TGTGCTAGTGGTTTCTCCTCGGGGACAGAACACAATCAGCCCCAGCATTTT
TRBJ2-3 - TRBD2 TRBV10-3 CATGTSGDTDTQYF TGTGCCACAGGGACTAGCGGGGACACAGATACGCAGTATTTT
TRBJ2-3 - TRBD1 TRBV19 CASSIGQDTDTQYF TGTGCCAGTAGTATTGGACAGGACACAGATACGCAGTATTTT
TRBJ1-1 once TRBD1 TRBV18 CASSWDRVGTEAFF TGTGCCAGCTCATGGGACAGGGTGGGCACTGAAGCTTTCTTT
TRBJ1-2 - - TRBV30 CAWSVERGARGYTF TGTGCCTGGAGTGTGGAAAGGGGCGCGCGTGGCTACACCTTC
TRBJ2-1 - TRBD2 TRBV10-3 CAIKPGTSNGDEQFF TGTGCCATCAAACCCGGGACTAGCAACGGGGATGAGCAGTTCTTC
TRBJ2-4 - - TRBV6-1 CASSEGVVRAKNIQYF TGTGCCAGCAGTGAAGGGGTGGTTCGAGCCAAAAACATTCAGTACTTC
TRBJ1-4 - - TRBV7-2 CASSLAPNEKLFF TGTGCCAGCAGCTTAGCCCCAAATGAAAAACTGTTTTTT
TRBJ2-3 - TRBD2 TRBV6-1 CASIREGPDTQYF TGTGCCAGCATCCGGGAGGGCCCAGATACGCAGTATTTT
TRBJ2-1 - - TRBV11-3 CASSLESSSYNEQFF TGTGCCAGCAGCTTAGAAAGTAGCTCCTACAATGAGCAGTTCTTC
TRBJ1-2 - TRBD1 TRBV28 CASRPTGGYGYTF TGTGCCAGCAGGCCAACAGGGGGCTATGGCTACACCTTC
TRBJ2-1 - TRBD2 TRBV30 CAWSVRLAGPDEQFF TGTGCCTGGAGTGTACGACTAGCGGGACCGGATGAGCAGTTCTTC
TRBJ1-2 - TRBD1 TRBV10-3 CAIGDGTDYGYTF TGTGCCATCGGCGACGGGACAGACTATGGCTACACCTTC
TRBJ2-7 - TRBD1 TRBV10-3 CAISGGTGTYEQYF TGTGCCATCAGCGGCGGGACAGGAACGTACGAGCAGTACTTC
TRBJ1-1 - - TRBV6-5 CASRLNTEAFF TGTGCCAGCAGATTGAACACTGAAGCTTTCTTT
TRBJ1-2 - - TRBV5-1 CASSYDSLANYGYTF TGCGCCAGCAGCTATGACAGCCTAGCTAACTATGGCTACACCTTC
TRBJ2-3 - TRBD1 TRBV18 CASSQPGTGGITDTQYF TGTGCCAGCTCACAGCCCGGGACAGGGGGCATTACAGATACGCAGTATTTT
TRBJ1-1 - - TRBV5-5 CASSPGDLNTEAFF TGTGCCAGCAGCCCCGGGGATTTGAACACTGAAGCTTTCTTT
TRBJ2-2 - TRBD2 TRBV28 CASTAGGANTGELFF TGTGCCAGCACGGCGGGGGGAGCGAACACCGGGGAGCTGTTTTTT
TRBJ1-2 - - TRBV7-2 CASSRQTYETAHGGYTF TGTGCCAGCAGCCGACAAACCTACGAGACCGCCCATGGCGGCTACACCTTC
TRBJ1-1 - - TRBV19 CASSIQASVAEAFF TGTGCCAGTAGCATCCAGGCGAGCGTGGCTGAAGCTTTCTTT
TRBJ2-5 - TRBD1 TRBV5-1 CASSLTGGWETQYF TGCGCCAGCAGCCTGACAGGGGGTTGGGAGACCCAGTACTTC
TRBJ1-2 - - TRBV6-5 CASSRPPYGYTF TGTGCCAGCAGTCGCCCCCCGTATGGCTACACCTTC
TRBJ2-7 - TRBD2 TRBV18 CASSPSSQPGLAGREQYF TGTGCCAGCTCCCCTAGCTCCCAGCCGGGACTAGCGGGGAGGGAGCAGTACTTC
TRBJ1-1 - - TRBV7-9 CASSFLPGWDQNTEAFF TGTGCCAGCAGCTTCCTCCCCGGGTGGGACCAGAACACTGAAGCTTTCTTT
TRBJ2-1 few - TRBV7-2 CASSLGPDNEQFF TGTGCCAGCAGCTTGGGACCTGACAATGAGCAGTTCTTC
TRBJ2-7 few TRBD2 TRBV9 CASSARGGMGDIYEQYF TGTGCCAGCAGCGCCCGGGGAGGGATGGGAGATATCTACGAGCAGTACTTC
TRBJ2-1 - - TRBV7-2 CASSLALGVGYNEQFF TGTGCCAGCAGCTTAGCACTGGGGGTGGGATACAATGAGCAGTTCTTC
TRBJ2-7 - TRBD1 TRBV19 CASSMGGQGAGEQYF TGTGCCAGTAGTATGGGGGGACAGGGGGCTGGTGAGCAGTACTTC
TRBJ2-2 - - TRBV7-2 CASSLEGPGELFF TGTGCCAGCAGCTTAGAGGGCCCCGGGGAGCTGTTTTTT
TRBJ2-4 - - TRBV6-1 CASSAPRVAKNIQYF TGTGCCAGCAGTGCCCCCAGGGTTGCCAAAAACATTCAGTACTTC
TRBJ1-2 - TRBD1 TRBV7-8 CASSRGTGVNYGYTF TGTGCCAGCAGCCGAGGGACAGGGGTTAACTATGGCTACACCTTC
TRBJ1-4 - - TRBV2 CASSPGSPRATNEKLFF TGTGCCAGCAGCCCCGGGTCCCCCAGGGCGACTAATGAAAAACTGTTTTTT
TRBJ2-3 - TRBD2 TRBV7-6 CASSLRRLAGGMTDTQYF TGTGCCAGCAGCTTAAGGAGACTAGCGGGGGGGATGACAGATACGCAGTATTTT
TRBJ1-2 - TRBD1 TRBV11-2 CASSLGTGRVYGYTF TGTGCCAGCAGCCTTGGGACAGGGCGTGTTTATGGCTACACCTTC
TRBJ1-2 - TRBD1 TRBV5-6 CASRLRGVYGYTF TGTGCCAGCAGGCTCAGGGGGGTGTATGGCTACACCTTC
TRBJ2-2 - TRBD1 TRBV7-2 CASGGQLNTGELFF TGTGCCAGCGGGGGACAGCTGAACACCGGGGAGCTGTTTTTT
TRBJ2-2 - - TRBV5-1 CASSLYTGELFF TGCGCCAGCAGCTTATATACCGGGGAGCTGTTTTTT